This record covers a single T cell receptor beta chain. As yet, its antigen is unknown. These data belong to a study of cytomegalovirus exposure and HLA in healthy donors. Findings of the study overall: An analysis done earlier found most TCR beta V segments productive about 87% or about 30% of the time. For presence/absence analyses, sequencing depth was assumed to be roughly uniform across donors.

The PCR used 60 Vbeta and 13 Jbeta primers. Here immunoSEQ multiplex PCR was the method, and the copy in TCRdb shows in-frame clones only, minus some. The sample has about 130,000 clones, roughly 68% seen once. The CDR3 is made up of 20 amino acids. V was clipped by 1 base and J by 0 bases; unmatched bases: 11. From germline, CDR1 is SGHVS and CDR2 FQNEAQ. The clonotype comes from a woman aged 45-59 years in good health and CMV-seropositive. What was sequenced was PBMCs. The chain links TRBV7-8 to TRBJ2-3; the match to TRBD1 covers 12 bases. The DNA for the CDR3 is TGTGCCAGCAGCTTAGGGGGTTGGGGGACAGGGGGCGGGAGCACAGATACGCAGTATTTT. Encoded protein: CASSLGGWGTGGGSTDTQYF.